Listed below are T cell receptor beta chains from one sample, sequenced in a study of regulatory T cells in long-lasting Graves disease. MiXCR, run by TCRdb on the multiplex PCR reads, gives a single entry per CDR3 protein. The sample gives about 300,000 distinct CDR3 sequences, under 20% of which show up once; about 40% is in the top ten. Source: peripheral blood mononuclear cells (PBMCs), taken at new diagnosis, from a patient treated with antithyroid drugs. Receptor source: a female donor with Graves disease. Both conserved end residues are part of each CDR3. Fields, in order: clone size, D gene, V gene, J gene, CDR3 DNA, CDR3 protein. The D gene is left open where the match is weak. Clone size is stated in some rows and not others, as once, few, many or a class when expanded.

clone size: .; D gene: .; V gene: TRBV29-1; J gene: TRBJ2-7; CDR3 DNA: TGCAGCGTTGTCTGGGCGAGGGGCTCCTACGAGCAGTACTTC; CDR3 protein: CSVVWARGSYEQYF
clone size: once; D gene: TRBD2; V gene: TRBV11-2; J gene: TRBJ2-5; CDR3 DNA: TGTGCCAGCAGCTTCCTCACTAGCGGGAGAGTCCAAGAGACCCAGTACTTC; CDR3 protein: CASSFLTSGRVQETQYF
clone size: .; D gene: TRBD2; V gene: TRBV10-3; J gene: TRBJ2-5; CDR3 DNA: TGTGCCATCAGTGAGTCGCTTCGGACTAGCGGGAGTGTCCCCCCAGAGACCCAGTACTTC; CDR3 protein: CAISESLRTSGSVPPETQYF
clone size: once; D gene: TRBD1; V gene: TRBV30; J gene: TRBJ1-2; CDR3 DNA: TGTGCCTGGAGGGGACAGGGGCAGTTTCTGGCCGGCTACACCTTC; CDR3 protein: CAWRGQGQFLAGYTF
clone size: many; D gene: TRBD2; V gene: TRBV6-5; J gene: TRBJ2-7; CDR3 DNA: TGTGCCAGCAGTTACTCCCTAGCGGGAGGGGTCCTCGAGCAGTACTTC; CDR3 protein: CASSYSLAGGVLEQYF
clone size: few; D gene: TRBD2; V gene: TRBV4-1; J gene: TRBJ2-3; CDR3 DNA: TGCGCCAGCAGCCAGGTAGCGGGAGGTAGTCAAGATACGCAGTATTTT; CDR3 protein: CASSQVAGGSQDTQYF
clone size: many; D gene: .; V gene: TRBV18; J gene: TRBJ2-5; CDR3 DNA: TGTGCCAGCTCACCGGTCACTAGCCAAGAGACCCAGTACTTC; CDR3 protein: CASSPVTSQETQYF
clone size: many; D gene: TRBD2; V gene: TRBV3-1; J gene: TRBJ2-1; CDR3 DNA: TGTGCCAGCAGCCACGGATGGGGGGGACCAGGTGGTGAGCAGTTCTTC; CDR3 protein: CASSHGWGGPGGEQFF
clone size: .; D gene: .; V gene: TRBV14; J gene: TRBJ2-2; CDR3 DNA: TGTGCCAGCAGCCTGGTACACACCGGGGAGCTGTTTTTT; CDR3 protein: CASSLVHTGELFF
clone size: many; D gene: .; V gene: TRBV19; J gene: TRBJ2-1; CDR3 DNA: TGTGCCAGTAGTGTAAGTCGCTCCTACAATGAGCAGTTCTTC; CDR3 protein: CASSVSRSYNEQFF
clone size: few; D gene: TRBD2; V gene: TRBV9; J gene: TRBJ2-1; CDR3 DNA: TGTGCCAGCTCAGAGGGGGCTAGCGGGGAGTGGAATGAGCAGTTCTTC; CDR3 protein: CASSEGASGEWNEQFF
clone size: many; D gene: .; V gene: TRBV28; J gene: TRBJ2-5; CDR3 DNA: TGTGCCAGCAGTTTCTACGCTAAAGAGACCCAGTACTTC; CDR3 protein: CASSFYAKETQYF
clone size: many; D gene: .; V gene: TRBV4-1; J gene: TRBJ1-2; CDR3 DNA: TGCGCCAGCAGCCAAGAGGGACGGGGAAACTATGGCTACACCTTC; CDR3 protein: CASSQEGRGNYGYTF
clone size: .; D gene: TRBD2; V gene: TRBV27; J gene: TRBJ2-7; CDR3 DNA: TGTGCCAGCAGTTTTTTAACCGGGACTAGCGGCTACGAGCAGTACTTC; CDR3 protein: CASSFLTGTSGYEQYF
clone size: .; D gene: .; V gene: TRBV11-2; J gene: TRBJ1-4; CDR3 DNA: TGTGCCAGCAGCTTAAGCGGGCCCGAGGGTGAAAAACTGTTTTTT; CDR3 protein: CASSLSGPEGEKLFF
clone size: few; D gene: .; V gene: TRBV19; J gene: TRBJ1-6; CDR3 DNA: TGTGCCAGTAGTATTCAGCAACAGAATTCACCCCTCCACTTT; CDR3 protein: CASSIQQQNSPLHF
clone size: many; D gene: TRBD1; V gene: TRBV19; J gene: TRBJ2-1; CDR3 DNA: TGTGCCAGTAGTATGGGACAGGGGCTCTACAATGAGCAGTTCTTC; CDR3 protein: CASSMGQGLYNEQFF
clone size: many; D gene: .; V gene: TRBV2; J gene: TRBJ2-3; CDR3 DNA: TGTGCCAGCCGGGGACCCAGCACAGATACGCAGTATTTT; CDR3 protein: CASRGPSTDTQYF
clone size: many; D gene: TRBD2; V gene: TRBV27; J gene: TRBJ2-1; CDR3 DNA: TGTGCCAGCAGTTTGCCTTTGTGGCTGAGCGGGAGGCCCCTTGTTTCCTACAATGAGCAGTTCTTC; CDR3 protein: CASSLPLWLSGRPLVSYNEQFF
clone size: many; D gene: .; V gene: TRBV29-1; J gene: TRBJ1-1; CDR3 DNA: TGCAGTGCCTTGGGGGCGGTGAACACTGAAGCTTTCTTT; CDR3 protein: CSALGAVNTEAFF
clone size: .; D gene: .; V gene: TRBV6-1; J gene: TRBJ2-7; CDR3 DNA: TGTGCCAGCAGGTCTACGGGACTGAACTACGAGCAGTACTTC; CDR3 protein: CASRSTGLNYEQYF
clone size: many; D gene: .; V gene: TRBV2; J gene: TRBJ2-7; CDR3 DNA: TGTGCCAGCAGTGGAGTGTTGGGGGCAGGCCCTTACGAGCAGTACTTC; CDR3 protein: CASSGVLGAGPYEQYF